These T cell receptor beta chains were read from a single sample in a study of early T cells in non-severe SARS-CoV-2 infection. TCRdb itself ran the 5' RACE reads through MiXCR, one entry per CDR3 protein. The sample contains some 22,000 distinct CDR3 sequences, under 5% of which appear only once. Sequenced sample: whole blood. The receptors derive from an adult who was a healthcare worker with PCR-confirmed SARS-CoV-2 infection or an uninfected control (not recorded which). Each CDR3 is given with its conserved first and last residue. The D gene is left open where the match is weak. A clone size is listed for some rows: how often the clone was seen (once, few, many), or a class if it is expanded.

>TRBV20-1|NA|NA|TRBJ1-4
TGCAGTGCGAGACAGGCCGCTAATGAAAAACTGTTTTTT
CSARQAANEKLFF
>TRBV9|TRBD2|NA|TRBJ2-3
TGTGCCAGCAGCCTAGCGGGGTATGCTCCAGATACGCAGTATTTT
CASSLAGYAPDTQYF
>TRBV29-1|TRBD1|few|TRBJ2-7
TGCAGCGTTCGACAGGGGGCGTTCTCCTACGAGCAGTACTTC
CSVRQGAFSYEQYF
>TRBV7-6|NA|many|TRBJ2-1
TGTGCCAGCAGCCACTTAGTGGCGACATACAATGAGCAGTTCTTC
CASSHLVATYNEQFF
>TRBV14|NA|many|TRBJ2-1
TGTGCCAGCAGCCCGTCCTCCAGCGGGCAGTTCTTC
CASSPSSSGQFF
>TRBV6-2/TRBV6-3|TRBD2|many|TRBJ2-7
TGTGCCAGCAGGGGACTAGTACAGGTTGTTGGAGTCTACGAGCAGTACTTC
CASRGLVQVVGVYEQYF
>TRBV6-1|TRBD1|medium-sized|TRBJ2-1
TGTGCCAGCACGACAGGGGTTCGGGTGGGTGAGCAGTTCTTC
CASTTGVRVGEQFF
>TRBV6-2/TRBV6-3|NA|many|TRBJ1-5
TGTGCCAGCAGTATGGGACGGCTCGGATCGAAGCATTTT
CASSMGRLGSKHF
>TRBV19|NA|many|TRBJ1-4
TGTGCCAGTAGTCCGGTCATAGTCGGGGAAAAACTGTTTTTT
CASSPVIVGEKLFF
>TRBV12-3/TRBV12-4|TRBD2|many|TRBJ2-5
TGTGCCAGCAGCCGCCCCGGGACTAGCGAGACCCAGTACTTC
CASSRPGTSETQYF
>TRBV12-2|NA|many|TRBJ1-2
TGTGCAAGTCGCCCTTCTCTTTATGGCTACACCTTC
CASRPSLYGYTF
>TRBV30|NA|many|TRBJ1-1
TGTGCCTGGAGTACCGGACCGAACACTGAAGCTTTCTTT
CAWSTGPNTEAFF
>TRBV6-5|TRBD2|few|TRBJ2-5
TGTGCCAGCAGTTCGCTAGCGGGGCTAGAGACCCAGTACTTC
CASSSLAGLETQYF
>TRBV7-8|TRBD1|many|TRBJ2-3
TGTGCCAGCAGCTCGACAGGGGGCAACACAGATACGCAGTATTTT
CASSSTGGNTDTQYF
>TRBV19|NA|many|TRBJ2-6
TGTGCCAGTAGTATATCCTCTGGGGCCAACGTCCTGACTTTC
CASSISSGANVLTF
>TRBV29-1|NA|many|TRBJ2-5
TGCAGCGTTGGGTCAGGGAGGGAGACCCAGTACTTC
CSVGSGRETQYF